This T cell receptor (beta chain) was recorded in a study of cytomegalovirus exposure and HLA in healthy donors. Trimming took off 10 bases at V and 6 bases at J, with 25 bases between the two ends. CDR3 length equals 15 residues. Germline CDR1 is MNHNY and CDR2 is SVGAGI (reference sequence). As regards this clone: The antigen remains unidentified.

Notes on the study in general: Earlier analysis looked at TCR beta V segments, and most were productive about 90% or about 30% of the time. The study found most TCR sequences rare, yet found some public TCRs in many donors.

The PCR made use of 60 Vbeta and 13 Jbeta primers. Profiling relied on immunoSEQ multiplex PCR, and the TCRdb table lists in-frame clones only, not all of them. The repertoire holds about 120,000 clones, with 74% as singletons. The rearrangement joins TRBV6-6 to TRBJ2-7; D is perhaps TRBD2 (7 bases). Specimen: PBMCs. The sequence came from a human donor in good health. DNA for the CDR3: TGTGCCACCACAGGGCCTGGTGAGCGGGGTCGCGAGCAGTACTTC. Protein product: CATTGPGERGREQYF.